This TCR beta chain is from a study of cytotoxic CD8 clonotypes in ibrutinib-treated CLL. Study-wide background: A median roughly twelve months of treatment, range 6 to 36, preceded the collection of response samples.

The intended depth for sequencing was 1 in 200,000 to 1 in 1 million T cells. TCRdb's table, derived via immunoSEQ multiplex PCR, lists solely in-frame clones and lacks some. The repertoire holds around 200,000 clones, with approximately 79% as singletons. The CDR3 runs to 16 residues. Germline V gene sequence: CDR1 MGHDK, CDR2 SYGVNS. V dropped 4 bases and J dropped 0 bases, with 12 bases sitting between them. This TCR was sampled from a human donor with chronic lymphocytic leukemia. This specimen was PBMCs, taken after 12 months of ibrutinib treatment. The genes are TRBV25-1 and TRBJ2-2, with D uncertain. This CDR3 is CASSGPVRPNTGELFF. DNA of the CDR3: TGTGCCAGCAGTGGCCCCGTGAGGCCGAACACCGGGGAGCTGTTTTTT.